This T cell receptor (beta chain) came from a study of blood T cells in healthy people across ages. Study results and caveats: The unsorted PBMCs prevented any conclusive comparison of naive versus antigen-experienced cells.

This clonotype was counted between two and nine times. No antigen is known for it. Together with a sample-barcoded 5' primer, a J-beta primer mix was included in a second PCR lasting about 6 to 11 cycles. Each of the cDNA molecules was tagged by a template-switch adaptor with 12 random nucleotides. TCRdb re-called the 5' RACE reads through MiXCR, storing one row per CDR3 protein. The sample consists of about 930,000 distinct CDR3 sequences, 25% to 30% of them appearing once. The germline V gene encodes CDR1 MGHRA and CDR2 YSYEKL. Trimming stripped 1 base from V and 3 bases from J, with 9 bases between. The CDR3 covers 14 residues. The sample providers were healthy Caucasian people from Russia, aged about 6 to 95. A further study also used this sample, focusing on T cells of mothers and their children. As reported in that work: No clone of persistent microchimeric T cells was detected.

Sequencing was carried out using blood. The chain couples TRBV4-1 to TRBJ1-2; the D is unclear. The sequence was collected from a woman aged 40 to 55 in good health. The CDR3 DNA reads TGCGCCAGCAGCCAAGTCTTGGGGTACTATGGCTACACCTTC. Translation: CASSQVLGYYGYTF.